One sample yielded the 20 T cell receptor beta chains listed below, sequenced in a study of cytomegalovirus exposure and HLA in healthy donors. Primers for the PCR totalled 60 Vbeta and 13 Jbeta. Sequencing was performed with immunoSEQ multiplex PCR; in TCRdb, only in-frame clones are kept and a portion is missing. The sample lists 150,000 to 180,000 clones; roughly 70% were seen once. Sequencing used PBMCs. These receptors were collected from a man under 40 in good health and CMV-seronegative.

The J gene is TRBJ2-7, the V gene TRBV15; unclear D gene. The CDR3 has 15 amino acids. Trimming pared 0 bases from V and 6 bases from J, leaving 15 bases between. CDR1 and CDR2 (germline): LNHNV, YYDKDF (reference sequence). The CDR3 nucleotides are TGTGCCACCAGCAGAGACAGTTCAGGCGTAGGCGAGCAGTACTTC. Translated: CATSRDSSGVGEQYF. The full variable domain, rest sourced from reference TRBV15 and TRBJ2-7, is DAMVIQNPRYQVTQFGKPVTLSCSQTLNHNVMYWYQQKSSQAPKLLFHYYDKDFNNEADTPDNFQSRRPNTSFCFLDIRSPGLGDTAMYLCATSRDSSGVGEQYFGPGTRLTVT.

In its sample, this clone was seen a few times. This chain uses TRBV5-1 with TRBJ1-1; D gene uncertain. The V end was cut by 5 bases, the J end by 4 bases, with 12 bases between. CDR1 and CDR2 from the germline V gene are SGHRS and YFSETQ. The CDR3 runs to 13 residues. The CDR3 DNA follows: TGCGCCAGCAGATTTGAGGGCGGCACTGAAGCTTTCTTT. Translation: CASRFEGGTEAFF.

The chain carries TRBV25-1 and TRBJ2-5, with 9 bases matching TRBD1. This CDR3 region has 14 residues. Trimming removed 2 bases from V and 5 bases from J; junction bases left unmatched: 3. The germline V gene encodes CDR1 MGHDK and CDR2 SYGVNS. For the CDR3, the DNA is TGTGCCAGCAGTGAAACCGGGACAGGGGAGACCCAGTACTTC. Translated, it gives CASSETGTGETQYF.

The genes are TRBV6-4 and TRBJ2-6; 9 nucleotides match TRBD1. The CDR3 is made up of 18 amino acids. Trimming cost V 5 bases and J 0 bases; bases outside gene matches: 8. Looked up from germline, CDR1 is MRHNA and CDR2 is SNTAGT. CDR3 residues: CASSSGTGFSSGANVLTF. The DNA of the CDR3 is TGTGCCAGCAGTTCCGGGACAGGGTTCTCCTCTGGGGCCAACGTCCTGACTTTC.

The chain has TRBV7-9 and TRBJ2-7; D might be TRBD2 (5 bases). The germline V and J ends were trimmed by 1 base and 5 bases, with 6 bases remaining between them. The CDR3 loop spans 12 amino acids. Germline-derived CDR1 and CDR2 are SEHNR and FQNEAQ (reference sequence). The CDR3 DNA is TGTGCCAGCAGCTTAGAGCGGCACGAGCAGTACTTC. Its translation is CASSLERHEQYF.

V and J are TRBV5-1 and TRBJ2-2; weak D call: TRBD2 (5 bases). CDR1 and CDR2 from the germline V gene are SGHRS and YFSETQ. The CDR3 has 13 amino acids. The ends were cut back, 4 bases at V and 6 bases at J, with 10 bases in the middle. This chain's CDR3 is CASSPDGAGELFF. The CDR3 DNA is TGCGCCAGCAGCCCGGACGGGGCCGGGGAGCTGTTTTTT.

V and J are TRBV4-2 and TRBJ2-1; D remains unclear. Germline CDR1 LGHNA, CDR2 YNFKEQ. Trimming took off 1 base at V and 0 bases at J, with 7 bases between the two ends. This CDR3 comprises 15 residues. In nucleotides, the CDR3 is TGTGCCAGCAGCCAAGCCCTGAGCTCCTACAATGAGCAGTTCTTC. Protein sequence: CASSQALSSYNEQFF.

The chain uses TRBV6-1 and TRBJ1-3; 7 nucleotides match TRBD1. The V segment lost 7 bases and the J segment 0 bases; nucleotides outside the gene matches: 6. The CDR3 contains 15 residues. The germline V gene has CDR1 MNHNS and CDR2 SASEGT. The CDR3, as DNA: TGTGCCAGCACCGAGACAGGGCGCTCTGGAAACACCATATATTTT. It encodes CASTETGRSGNTIYF.

The chain carries TRBV7-3 and TRBJ2-5; TRBD2 aligns across 7 bases. The CDR3 has 15 residues. The V gene's germline CDR1 is SGHTA and CDR2 FQGTGA. The J segment lost 4 bases and the V segment lost 0 bases, leaving 5 bases of the junction unmatched. In DNA form, the CDR3 reads TGTGCCAGCAGCTTAACGCCTAGCGGTAGAGAGACCCAGTACTTC. Protein sequence: CASSLTPSGRETQYF.

V and J are TRBV28 and TRBJ1-5, with 9 bases lining up with TRBD1. This CDR3 region has 16 residues. Germline CDR1 is MDHEN and CDR2 is SYDVKM. V was pared by 7 bases and J by 6 bases, with 13 bases of the junction left unmatched. DNA for the CDR3: TGTGCCAGCAATCTCCCTGGGACAGGGCTTTTTCAGCCCCAGCATTTT. Protein: CASNLPGTGLFQPQHF. Drawing the rest from reference TRBV28 and TRBJ1-5, the complete variable domain is DVKVTQSSRYLVKRTGEKVFLECVQDMDHENMFWYRQDPGLGLRLIYFSYDVKMKEKGDIPEGYSVSREKKERFSLILESASTNQTSMYLCASNLPGTGLFQPQHFGDGTRLSIL.

The V call is TRBV2, the J call TRBJ2-7; 7 bases align to TRBD1. The CDR3 has 13 amino acids. The J segment lost 1 base and the V segment lost 6 bases, leaving 3 bases of the junction unmatched. Germline V lookup: CDR1 SNHLY, CDR2 FYNNEI. CDR3 loop: CASSRDRSYEQYF. CDR3 nucleotide sequence: TGTGCCAGCAGCCGGGACAGATCCTACGAGCAGTACTTC.

This chain connects TRBV27 to TRBJ2-7; TRBD1 is a possible D gene (6 bases). V was pared by 5 bases and J by 2 bases, with 16 bases between. Looked up from germline, CDR1 is MNHEY and CDR2 is SMNVEV (reference sequence). CDR3 length: 15 amino acids. The CDR3: CASSLTWTATYEQYF. In nucleotides, the CDR3 is TGTGCCAGCAGTCTGACCTGGACAGCGACCTACGAGCAGTACTTC.

J is TRBJ2-2 and V is TRBV7-6; the D gene is possibly TRBD2 (5 bases). CDR3 size: 14 residues. Germline CDR1 SGHVS, CDR2 FNYEAQ. V gave up 3 bases and J gave up 8 bases, with 13 bases separating them. Here the CDR3 reads CASSLVSGSGELFF. The CDR3 nucleotides read TGTGCCAGCAGCTTGGTGAGCGGATCGGGGGAGCTGTTTTTT.

The chain recombines TRBV4-1 with TRBJ2-5, with 10 bases aligning to TRBD1. Germline loops: CDR1 MGHRA, CDR2 YSYEKL. The V gene end was trimmed by 5 bases and the J gene end by 2 bases; junction bases not matched to a gene: 8. This CDR3 contains 16 residues. The CDR3 sequence: CASSYSGTGVQETQYF. The CDR3 bases are TGCGCCAGCAGCTATTCCGGGACAGGGGTACAAGAGACCCAGTACTTC.

The chain employs TRBV28 and TRBJ1-1; D is possibly TRBD1 (6 bases). Trimming took off 5 bases at V and 2 bases at J, with 15 bases between the two ends. CDR3 length: 15 amino acids. Germline assignment: CDR1 MDHEN and CDR2 SYDVKM. As DNA, the CDR3 is TGTGCCAGCAGTCAGTACGGGACACCCAACACTGAAGCTTTCTTT. It translates to CASSQYGTPNTEAFF.

This clone showed up just once. The rearrangement uses TRBV7-2 and TRBJ2-2; tentative D call: TRBD2 (6 bases). V lost 5 bases to trimming and J lost 5 bases, with 9 bases between them. CDR3 length equals 13 residues. Germline CDR1 and CDR2: SGHTA and FQGNSA. CDR3 nucleotides: TGTGCCAGCAGCGTAGGGAGGACCGGGGAGCTGTTTTTT. Its protein product is CASSVGRTGELFF.

J is TRBJ1-5 and V is TRBV7-6, with D maybe TRBD1 (5 bases). Germline lookup yields CDR1 SGHVS and CDR2 FNYEAQ. V was clipped by 5 bases and J by 5 bases, with 25 bases between them. This CDR3 region has 18 residues. DNA for the CDR3: TGTGCCAGCAGCCCACCCCAGGGTGTCGTTAGGGCTGATCAGCCCCAGCATTTT. Its protein is CASSPPQGVVRADQPQHF.

The J gene is TRBJ1-5, the V gene TRBV27, with unresolved D. Trimming removed 6 bases at V and 6 bases at J, with 12 bases between. The germline V gene has CDR1 MNHEY and CDR2 SMNVEV (reference sequence). CDR3 length equals 13 residues. For the CDR3, the DNA is TGTGCCAGCAGCACAGAGAGCTTTCAGCCCCAGCATTTT. Residues: CASSTESFQPQHF.

The chain links TRBV4-1 to TRBJ2-1; TRBD2 matches at 8 bases. This CDR3 has 15 amino acids. The germline CDR1 and CDR2 sequences are MGHRA and YSYEKL. J was trimmed by 1 base and V by 5 bases; bases with no gene match: 4. CDR3 coding DNA: TGCGCCAGCAGCTACAGCGGGGGTTCCTACAATGAGCAGTTCTTC. This translates into CASSYSGGSYNEQFF.

The chain's CDR3 is CASSPGQGWETQYF. CDR3 nucleotide sequence: TGTGCCAGCAGTCCGGGACAGGGGTGGGAGACCCAGTACTTC. This chain uses TRBV27 with TRBJ2-5; 10 bases are shared with TRBD1. The CDR3 contains 14 residues. CDR1 is MNHEY and CDR2 is SMNVEV in the germline V gene (reference sequence). V was clipped by 5 bases and J by 5 bases; unmatched bases: 5.